The present TCR beta chain was sequenced within a study of T cell responses to AZD1222 COVID-19 vaccine. Study overall: Samples with a second dose at about 4 or about 12 weeks were pooled together.

On this clone: Antigen specificity is unknown.

This table comes from immunoSEQ multiplex PCR, and its TCRdb copy is limited to in-frame clones, with some not included. The sample has more than 100,000 clones; just over 85% are singletons. The V and J ends lost 3 bases and 4 bases, in that order; junction bases with no gene match: 4. The CDR3 is 16 amino acids. Germline CDR1 is MDHEN and CDR2 is SYDVKM. Regarding the study as a whole: Unmutated variant regions are reportedly the target of nearly half of TCRs that are spike-specific. The donors showed a predominance of white British ancestry and of females, with possible underestimation of clonal diversity.

Sequences were derived from peripheral blood, sampled on day 0 of AZD1222 vaccination. This sequence originates from an adult in good health. The V and J genes are TRBV28 and TRBJ2-5, with TRBD2 identical over 14 bases. CDR3 bases: TGTGCCAGCAGTTTGGGGACTAGCGGGGGCCGAGAGACCCAGTACTTC. It is translated as CASSLGTSGGRETQYF.